Listed below are T cell receptor beta chains from one sample, sequenced in a study of PD-1 blockade in classical Hodgkin lymphoma. Method: immunoSEQ multiplex PCR; TCRdb's copy keeps in-frame clones and lacks some. The table shows about 27,000 clones, with around three quarters occurring only once. The input for sequencing was peripheral blood mononuclear cells (PBMCs), taken before the fourth cycle of nivolumab. These TCRs come from a human donor with classical Hodgkin lymphoma. Both conserved end residues are part of each CDR3. The D gene is left open where the match is weak. Only some rows state a clone size, as once, few, many or a class for expanded clones.

clone size | J gene | V gene | D gene | CDR3 protein | CDR3 DNA
NA | TRBJ2-1 | TRBV18 | NA | CASSPGEGWGYNEQFF | TGTGCCAGCTCACCCGGGGAAGGATGGGGATACAATGAGCAGTTCTTC
NA | TRBJ2-1 | TRBV19 | TRBD2 | CASSSLTSGRRNEQFF | TGTGCCAGTAGTTCCCTCACTAGCGGGAGGCGGAATGAGCAGTTCTTC
few | TRBJ2-7 | TRBV4-2 | NA | CASSQDITDSEQYF | TGTGCCAGCAGCCAGGATATCACCGATAGCGAGCAGTACTTC
few | TRBJ2-1 | TRBV9 | TRBD1 | CASSAYRGHFEQFF | TGTGCCAGCAGCGCGTACAGGGGGCACTTTGAGCAGTTCTTC
NA | TRBJ1-4 | TRBV28 | TRBD1 | CASSPSGTGGEKLFF | TGTGCCAGCAGTCCCTCCGGGACAGGGGGTGAAAAACTGTTTTTT
NA | TRBJ2-7 | TRBV4-3 | NA | CASSQGGESYEQYF | TGCGCCAGCAGCCAAGGGGGCGAATCCTACGAGCAGTACTTC
once | TRBJ2-3 | TRBV5-6 | TRBD2 | CASSSFEGGRGPDTQYF | TGTGCCAGCAGCTCCTTTGAGGGCGGGAGAGGCCCAGATACGCAGTATTTT
NA | TRBJ1-5 | TRBV6-5 | NA | CASSRELDQPQHF | TGTGCCAGCAGTAGGGAGCTGGATCAGCCCCAGCATTTT
few | TRBJ2-1 | TRBV6-1 | TRBD2 | CASRGLAGVYNEQFF | TGTGCCAGCAGGGGACTAGCGGGGGTCTACAATGAGCAGTTCTTC
NA | TRBJ1-2 | TRBV6-6 | NA | CASSAGPNYGYTF | TGTGCCAGCAGCGCTGGACCTAACTATGGCTACACCTTC
few | TRBJ1-1 | TRBV5-1 | NA | CASSLGVGWMNTEAFF | TGCGCCAGCAGCTTGGGGGTAGGGTGGATGAACACTGAAGCTTTCTTT
NA | TRBJ2-7 | TRBV4-1 | TRBD2 | CASSLQPSGGAYEQYF | TGCGCCAGCAGCCTACAACCTAGCGGTGGCGCCTACGAGCAGTACTTC
NA | TRBJ1-5 | TRBV7-2 | NA | CASSLDTSMGQPQHF | TGTGCCAGCAGCTTAGACACCTCAATGGGGCAGCCCCAGCATTTT
few | TRBJ2-2 | TRBV6-1 | NA | CASSGTGGITGELFF | TGTGCCAGCAGTGGGACAGGAGGGATAACCGGGGAGCTGTTTTTT
NA | TRBJ2-3 | TRBV19 | NA | CASSISQLSDTQYF | TGTGCCAGTAGTATCTCACAGCTGTCAGATACGCAGTATTTT
few | TRBJ2-5 | TRBV13 | TRBD1 | CASSLGDRGNRQETQYF | TGTGCCAGCAGCTTAGGGGACAGGGGGAATCGGCAAGAGACCCAGTACTTC
NA | TRBJ1-5 | TRBV28 | TRBD1 | CASTKGQRNNQPQHF | TGTGCCAGCACCAAGGGACAGAGAAACAATCAGCCCCAGCATTTT
NA | TRBJ2-7 | TRBV6-5 | NA | CASSLGPEQYF | TGTGCCAGCAGTTTAGGACCGGAGCAGTACTTC
NA | TRBJ2-2 | TRBV7-3 | NA | CASSRDGNTGELFF | TGTGCCAGCAGCCGGGACGGCAACACCGGGGAGCTGTTTTTT
NA | TRBJ2-7 | TRBV28 | TRBD2 | CASSFASSGGVYEQYF | TGTGCCAGCAGTTTCGCTTCTAGCGGGGGGGTCTACGAGCAGTACTTC
medium-sized | TRBJ1-5 | TRBV11-2 | TRBD1 | CASSLEGGETQPQHF | TGTGCCAGCAGCTTAGAAGGGGGCGAAACTCAGCCCCAGCATTTT
NA | TRBJ2-5 | TRBV6-5 | NA | CASSYDRLPKETQYF | TGTGCCAGCAGTTACGACCGTTTACCTAAAGAGACCCAGTACTTC
NA | TRBJ2-5 | TRBV14 | NA | CARGQGGEETQYF | TGTGCCAGGGGCCAGGGCGGGGAAGAGACCCAGTACTTC
NA | TRBJ2-3 | TRBV11-2 | NA | CASKGGPLTDTQYF | TGTGCCAGCAAGGGGGGCCCCCTCACAGATACGCAGTATTTT
NA | TRBJ2-2 | TRBV7-2 | TRBD1 | CASSYQQGAGELFF | TGTGCCAGCAGCTATCAACAGGGGGCCGGGGAGCTGTTTTTT
NA | TRBJ2-5 | TRBV28 | NA | CASSSGAPPETQYF | TGTGCCAGCAGTTCCGGGGCTCCACCGGAGACCCAGTACTTC
NA | TRBJ2-2 | TRBV18 | NA | CASSPPEGPNTGELFF | TGTGCCAGCTCACCACCTGAGGGGCCGAACACCGGGGAGCTGTTTTTT
NA | TRBJ2-7 | TRBV7-2 | NA | CASSSASGLLPYEQYF | TGTGCCAGCAGCTCCGCTTCTGGGCTACTCCCCTACGAGCAGTACTTC
few | TRBJ1-5 | TRBV7-2 | TRBD1 | CASSSGQGRDQPQHF | TGTGCCAGCAGCTCCGGACAGGGACGGGATCAGCCCCAGCATTTT
NA | TRBJ1-1 | TRBV6-6 | NA | CASSPKGYRLNTEAFF | TGTGCCAGCAGCCCGAAGGGTTACAGGCTGAACACTGAAGCTTTCTTT
NA | TRBJ1-1 | TRBV30 | NA | CAWREMNTEAFF | TGTGCCTGGCGTGAAATGAACACTGAAGCTTTCTTT
once | TRBJ2-1 | TRBV5-1 | TRBD2 | CASSSAGGSYNEQFF | TGCGCCAGCAGCTCAGCGGGGGGGTCCTACAATGAGCAGTTCTTC
few | TRBJ1-4 | TRBV28 | NA | CASSHRRANEKLFF | TGTGCCAGCAGTCACCGTCGGGCTAATGAAAAACTGTTTTTT
medium-sized | TRBJ1-2 | TRBV4-3 | TRBD1 | CASSQPGQGARGYTF | TGCGCCAGCAGCCAGCCGGGACAGGGGGCGCGTGGCTACACCTTC
NA | TRBJ2-1 | TRBV14 | NA | CASSQDSETYNEQFF | TGTGCCAGCAGCCAAGACAGCGAGACCTACAATGAGCAGTTCTTC
NA | TRBJ2-1 | TRBV28 | TRBD2 | CASSYLAGSYNEQFF | TGTGCCAGCAGTTACCTAGCGGGCTCCTACAATGAGCAGTTCTTC
NA | TRBJ2-5 | TRBV7-8 | NA | CASSLVLRVEGTQYF | TGTGCCAGCAGCTTAGTTTTGAGGGTCGAAGGGACCCAGTACTTC
NA | TRBJ2-5 | TRBV18 | NA | CASSPPNREQETQYF | TGTGCCAGCTCACCACCTAACAGAGAACAAGAGACCCAGTACTTC
NA | TRBJ2-2 | TRBV5-4 | TRBD2 | CASSLAGGGETGELFF | TGTGCCAGCAGCTTGGCCGGCGGGGGGGAGACCGGGGAGCTGTTTTTT
NA | TRBJ2-3 | TRBV6-4 | NA | CASSGVPTDTQYF | TGTGCCAGCAGCGGGGTCCCCACAGATACGCAGTATTTT
NA | TRBJ2-3 | TRBV11-2 | TRBD1 | CASSFPGQAATQYF | TGTGCCAGCAGCTTCCCCGGACAGGCGGCTACGCAGTATTTT
NA | TRBJ2-7 | TRBV11-3 | TRBD2 | CASSLGGDYEQYF | TGTGCCAGCAGCTTGGGGGGGGATTACGAGCAGTACTTC
few | TRBJ2-3 | TRBV27 | NA | CASSSSLSSTDTQYF | TGTGCCAGCAGTTCGTCACTATCTAGCACAGATACGCAGTATTTT
NA | TRBJ2-1 | TRBV27 | TRBD2 | CASREGLAGKGYNEQFF | TGTGCCAGCAGGGAGGGACTAGCGGGGAAAGGCTACAATGAGCAGTTCTTC
NA | TRBJ2-7 | TRBV6-1 | NA | CASSEAGTLNYEQYF | TGTGCCAGCAGTGAAGCCGGGACCTTAAACTACGAGCAGTACTTC
once | TRBJ1-5 | TRBV18 | TRBD1 | CASSAGTGSNQPQHF | TGTGCCAGCTCAGCCGGGACAGGGAGCAATCAGCCCCAGCATTTT
NA | TRBJ2-7 | TRBV20-1 | NA | CSADRGYEQYF | TGCAGTGCTGACAGAGGCTACGAGCAGTACTTC
NA | TRBJ2-2 | TRBV5-1 | TRBD1 | CASAGTANTGELFF | TGCGCCAGCGCCGGGACAGCGAACACCGGGGAGCTGTTTTTT
few | TRBJ2-3 | TRBV7-3 | TRBD2 | CASSSGSSGTFSYTQYF | TGTGCCAGCAGCTCAGGGTCTAGCGGGACGTTTTCGTATACGCAGTATTTT
NA | TRBJ1-3 | TRBV18 | TRBD1 | CASSPPTGGASGNTIYF | TGTGCCAGCTCACCCCCGACAGGGGGGGCCTCTGGAAACACCATATATTTT
NA | TRBJ2-5 | TRBV7-2 | TRBD1 | CASSLASGGGQETQYF | TGTGCCAGCAGCTTAGCTTCAGGGGGTGGGCAAGAGACCCAGTACTTC